These T cell receptor beta chains were read from a single sample in a study of blood T cell repertoires in COVID-19. Using immunoSEQ multiplex PCR, the repertoire was profiled, and TCRdb retains in-frame clones only, with some absent. This repertoire shows about 64,000 clones, 65% to 90% found once; its top ten account for 0.9% to 1.5%. The sample comprised peripheral blood. Receptor source: a man aged 40-49 years with acute or convalescent COVID-19. CDR3s include the opening cysteine and the closing phenylalanine or tryptophan. A D gene is named only where the DNA matches it firmly. For some rows the clone size is stated as once, few or many, or as a class when expanded; others skip it.

V	J	D	size	DNA	CDR3
TRBV5-1	TRBJ2-7	NA	NA	TGCGCCAGCAGCTTCGGTCAACCCCGGTACGAGCAGTACTTC	CASSFGQPRYEQYF
TRBV5-1	TRBJ1-3	NA	once	TGCGCCAGCAGCGCCGGACACGGAAACACCATATATTTT	CASSAGHGNTIYF
TRBV12-5	TRBJ1-5	NA	NA	TGTGCTAGTGGTTTGCGGGACAATCAGCCCCAGCATTTT	CASGLRDNQPQHF
TRBV12-5	TRBJ2-5	NA	NA	TGTGCTAGTGGTTTGGTTAGTGTGGCGGGGTTAGAGACCCAGTACTTC	CASGLVSVAGLETQYF
TRBV7-2	TRBJ1-6	NA	NA	TGTGCCAGCAGCTCCGACTCGAGGGGAGGTTCACCCCTCCACTTT	CASSSDSRGGSPLHF
TRBV6-4	TRBJ2-1	TRBD1	NA	TGTGCCAGCAAGGGGGACAGGGACGCAAATGAGCAGTTCTTC	CASKGDRDANEQFF
TRBV19	TRBJ1-1	NA	NA	TGTGCCAGTAGTAACGGGGAGATCCACACTGAAGCTTTCTTT	CASSNGEIHTEAFF
TRBV30	TRBJ1-2	TRBD1	few	TGTGCCTGGAGACGAGGGAACACAGGGGACTATGGCTACACCTTC	CAWRRGNTGDYGYTF
TRBV27	TRBJ2-7	TRBD1	NA	TGTGCCAGCAGTCTCTCGGGACAGAAATACTACGAGCAGTACTTC	CASSLSGQKYYEQYF
TRBV15	TRBJ1-3	NA	NA	TGTGCCACCAGTAGAAGGGGTGGTGGAAACACCATATATTTT	CATSRRGGGNTIYF
TRBV2	TRBJ1-5	NA	once	TGTGCCAGCAGTATACAGAGCAATCAGCCCCAGCATTTT	CASSIQSNQPQHF
TRBV11-3	TRBJ2-7	TRBD1	NA	TGTGCCAGCAAGGCGGACAGGAAGACCTACGAGCAGTACTTC	CASKADRKTYEQYF